This T cell receptor beta chain is drawn from a study of T cells after posttransplantation cyclophosphamide. Treatment was busulfan-fludarabine conditioning, a marrow graft, and cyclophosphamide on days +3 and +4. Losses at the gene ends were 3 bases for V and 6 bases for J; bases not matched to a gene: 9. Germline V lookup: CDR1 SGHKS, CDR2 YYEKEE (reference sequence). The CDR3 sequence is 14 residues long. Clones were read by immunoSEQ multiplex PCR, and TCRdb kept only the in-frame ones, dropping some. The sample has tens of thousands of clones; about three quarters are singletons. The sequencing used CD4+ T cells sorted from blood, collected approximately 1,900 days after a stem cell transplant with posttransplant cyclophosphamide. This chain connects TRBV5-5 to TRBJ2-7, with 7 bases aligning to TRBD2. The TCR comes from a female patient aged 40 to 55 who received an allogeneic stem cell transplant from a related donor, was CMV-positive, and had no GVHD. The T cells may partly be graft donor cells. The CDR3 DNA sequence: TGTGCCAGCAGCTGGGGGGGGGTTCCGGGCGAGCAGTACTTC. Its protein product is CASSWGGVPGEQYF.